This entry lists 17 T cell receptor beta chains sequenced from one sample in a study of long-term antiretroviral therapy in people with HIV. The authors ran the immunoSEQ assay, v3.0, at survey level. The table came from immunoSEQ multiplex PCR; TCRdb's copy has only in-frame clones and leaves some out. The sample contains tens of thousands of clones, 65% to 85% of which appear only once. The starting material was unsorted PBMCs, obtained 1.5 years after starting antiretroviral therapy. The receptors originated from a man younger than 40 with HIV.

The V call is TRBV4-1, the J call TRBJ1-2, with TRBD1 as a possible D gene (5 bases). The germline V gene encodes CDR1 MGHRA and CDR2 YSYEKL. The CDR3 extends over 14 amino acids. Trimming cost V 2 bases and J 4 bases, with 11 bases left between them. The CDR3 DNA reads TGCGCCAGCAGCCAACAGACAGTTTCCTATGGCTACACCTTC. Translated, it gives CASSQQTVSYGYTF.

The chain links TRBV30 to TRBJ1-6; no clear D gene. The CDR3 has 16 amino acids. In germline, CDR1 is GTSNPN, CDR2 SVGIG (reference sequence). Trimming pared 2 bases from V and 7 bases from J, leaving 18 bases between. Here the CDR3 DNA reads TGTGCCTGGAGTCTTGGAAGGTCTCGTGGGAATTCACCCCTCCACTTT. The encoded protein is CAWSLGRSRGNSPLHF.

The chain joins TRBV13 to TRBJ2-3, with 11 bases aligning to TRBD1. CDR1 and CDR2 from the germline V gene are PRHDT and FYEKMQ (reference sequence). This CDR3 has 16 amino acids. The V and J ends lost 4 bases and 5 bases, in that order; junction bases with no gene match: 8. CDR3: CASSSRDRGKEDTQYF. For the CDR3, the DNA is TGTGCCAGCAGCTCCAGGGACAGGGGGAAAGAAGATACGCAGTATTTT.

The chain has TRBV29-1 and TRBJ2-7; weak D call: TRBD1 (7 bases). V lost 1 base, J lost 1 base, and 14 bases lay in between. CDR3 length equals 15 residues. Germline CDR1 SQVTM, CDR2 ANQGSEA. The CDR3 nucleotides read TGCAGCGTTGAAGGCAGGGGGGTCGGGTCCTACGAGCAGTACTTC. The encoded protein is CSVEGRGVGSYEQYF.

The V and J genes are TRBV5-4 and TRBJ2-1; TRBD2 matches 8 bases. This CDR3 spans 16 amino acids. V trimming: 3 bases; J trimming: 0 bases; junction bases outside the gene matches: 5. Germline V gene data show CDR1 as SGHNT and CDR2 as YYREEE (reference sequence). Here the CDR3 DNA reads TGTGCCAGCAGCTACCGGGGGGGAAGCTCCTACAATGAGCAGTTCTTC. It yields the protein CASSYRGGSSYNEQFF.

The chain links TRBV4-1 to TRBJ2-7; TRBD2 matches at 9 bases. The germline gives CDR1 MGHRA, CDR2 YSYEKL. The CDR3 contains 17 residues. The V and J ends lost 0 bases and 3 bases, in that order; junction bases with no gene match: 9. The CDR3 DNA reads TGCGCCAGCAGCCAAGAATTGTGGCTAGCGGGACGCTACGAGCAGTACTTC. Translation: CASSQELWLAGRYEQYF.

V is TRBV5-6 and J is TRBJ1-6; 7 nucleotides line up with TRBD1. Looked up from germline, CDR1 is SGHDT and CDR2 is YYEEEE. V was clipped by 0 bases and J by 6 bases; unmatched bases: 9. CDR3 size: 17 residues. The CDR3 DNA is TGTGCCAGCAGCTTGGGTACAGGGGCCACACTTAATTCACCCCTCCACTTT. It is translated as CASSLGTGATLNSPLHF.

The chain has TRBV4-2 and TRBJ1-5, with D unresolved. Trimming removed 0 bases from V and 4 bases from J, with 10 bases in between. The length of the CDR3 is 15 residues. The V gene's germline CDR1 is LGHNA and CDR2 YNFKEQ. The CDR3 DNA reads as TGTGCCAGCAGCCAAGAAGGGCCAGTGAATCAGCCCCAGCATTTT. Translated, it gives CASSQEGPVNQPQHF.

V gene TRBV19 combines with J gene TRBJ2-5; TRBD2 agrees at 9 bases. With V trimmed by 4 bases and J by 5 bases, 5 bases remained unmatched. CDR3 size: 14 residues. Germline loops: CDR1 LNHDA, CDR2 SQIVND (reference sequence). The CDR3 DNA follows: TGTGCCAGTAGTAGCGGGGGGGCCGACGAGACCCAGTACTTC. This codes for CASSSGGADETQYF.

The rearrangement links TRBV6-6 to TRBJ2-3; no clear D gene. CDR3 length equals 15 residues. The V end lost 0 bases, the J end lost 4 bases, and 11 bases lay between the germline ends. The germline CDR1 and CDR2 sequences are MNHNY and SVGAGI (reference sequence). Here the CDR3 DNA reads TGTGCCAGCAGTTACTCGATTACGCTAGCAGATACGCAGTATTTT. Its translation: CASSYSITLADTQYF.

The chain carries TRBV19 and TRBJ2-3; 9 bases are shared with TRBD1. CDR3 length equals 14 residues. Germline V gene data show CDR1 as LNHDA and CDR2 as SQIVND (reference sequence). The V and J ends lost 5 bases and 3 bases, in that order; junction bases with no gene match: 3. Written as DNA, the CDR3 is TGTGCCAGTAGTCGCGGGACAGGGACAGATACGCAGTATTTT. Translated, it gives CASSRGTGTDTQYF. Drawing the rest from reference TRBV19 and TRBJ2-3, the complete variable domain is DGGITQSPKYLFRKEGQNVTLSCEQNLNHDAMYWYRQDPGQGLRLIYYSQIVNDFQKGDIAEGYSVSREKKESFPLTVTSAQKNPTAFYLCASSRGTGTDTQYFGPGTRLTVL.

This clone has only a few counts. This chain connects TRBV18 to TRBJ1-1; a weak D match, TRBD1 (6 bases). Germline-derived CDR1 and CDR2 are KGHSH and LQKENI. Trimming shortened V by 3 bases and J by 0 bases, and 8 bases separated the two germline ends. This CDR3 spans 14 amino acids. CDR3 DNA sequence: TGTGCCAGCTCACCTACAGGGATGAACACTGAAGCTTTCTTT. Translation gives CASSPTGMNTEAFF.

This sequence joins TRBV30 and TRBJ1-6; TRBD1 matches at 9 bases. Germline V gene lookup returns CDR1 GTSNPN and CDR2 SVGIG (reference sequence). This CDR3 has 16 amino acids. V lost 0 bases and J lost 7; bases outside the gene matches: 7. CDR3 DNA: TGTGCCTGGAGTGTACACTGGGACAGGGACAATTCACCCCTCCACTTT. Its protein is CAWSVHWDRDNSPLHF.

The V and J genes are TRBV7-9 and TRBJ2-7; D perhaps matches TRBD1 (5 bases). V dropped 6 bases and J dropped 6 bases, with 21 bases sitting between them. This CDR3 comprises 15 residues. Germline CDR1 SEHNR, CDR2 FQNEAQ (reference sequence). The chain's CDR3 is CASSTNQGMGSEQYF. In nucleotides, the CDR3 is TGTGCCAGCAGTACAAATCAGGGTATGGGGTCCGAGCAGTACTTC.

The chain joins TRBV6-5 to TRBJ2-7; TRBD2 matches 7 bases. There are 15 residues in the CDR3. The germline CDR1 and CDR2 sequences are MNHEY and SVGAGI. J was trimmed by 5 bases and V by 0 bases; bases with no gene match: 7. The CDR3 bases are TGTGCCAGCAGTTACTCGGGAGGGGAGCAGGACGAGCAGTACTTC. Protein: CASSYSGGEQDEQYF.

This chain uses TRBV6-6 with TRBJ2-1, with 9 nucleotides matching TRBD2. The CDR3 runs 16 residues. Germline CDR1 reads MNHNY; CDR2 reads SVGAGI (reference sequence). After removal of 4 bases from V and 5 bases from J, the junction contained 9 bases not matched to a gene. CDR3 bases: TGTGCCAGCAGTTTTAGCGGGAGTCCTTCTGACAATGAGCAGTTCTTC. Amino acid sequence: CASSFSGSPSDNEQFF.

This clone was observed a handful of times. V and J are TRBV11-2 and TRBJ1-4; the D is unclear. V shed 3 bases and J shed 14 bases, with 16 bases lying between them. This CDR3 has 13 residues. Germline V gene sequence: CDR1 SGHAT, CDR2 FQNNGV. In nucleotides, the CDR3 is TGTGCCAGCAGCTTGTCGCCCCAGGATGAGCTGTTTTTT. Translation: CASSLSPQDELFF.